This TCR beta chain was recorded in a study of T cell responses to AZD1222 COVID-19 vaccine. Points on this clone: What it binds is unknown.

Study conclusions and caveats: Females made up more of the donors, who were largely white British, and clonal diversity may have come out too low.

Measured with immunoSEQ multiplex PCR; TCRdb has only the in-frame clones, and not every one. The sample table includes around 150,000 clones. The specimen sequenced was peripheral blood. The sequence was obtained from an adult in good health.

DNA of the CDR3: TGCAGCGTTGATTTCGGGACAGAAGGCGACAATGAGCAGTTCTTC. Translated: CSVDFGTEGDNEQFF. The chain employs TRBV29-1 and TRBJ2-1; 7 bases align to TRBD1. Germline V lookup: CDR1 SQVTM, CDR2 ANQGSEA. V shed 3 bases and J 5 bases; nucleotides not matched to a gene: 10. The CDR3 loop spans 15 amino acids.